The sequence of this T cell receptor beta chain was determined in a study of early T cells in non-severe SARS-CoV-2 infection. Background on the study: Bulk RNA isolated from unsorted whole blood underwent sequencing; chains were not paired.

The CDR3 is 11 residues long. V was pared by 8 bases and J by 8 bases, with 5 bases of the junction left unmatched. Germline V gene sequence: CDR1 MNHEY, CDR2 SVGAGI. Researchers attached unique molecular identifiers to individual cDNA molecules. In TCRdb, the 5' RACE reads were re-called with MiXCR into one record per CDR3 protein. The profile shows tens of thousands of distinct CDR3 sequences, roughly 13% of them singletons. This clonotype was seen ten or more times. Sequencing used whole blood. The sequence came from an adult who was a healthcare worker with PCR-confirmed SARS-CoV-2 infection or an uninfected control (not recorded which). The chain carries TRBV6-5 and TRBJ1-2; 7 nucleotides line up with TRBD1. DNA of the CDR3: TGTGCCAGCGCAACAGGGGACGGCTACACCTTC. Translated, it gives CASATGDGYTF.